This record covers a single T cell receptor (beta chain). The antigen is undetermined. CDR1 is SGHRS, CDR2 YFSETQ, per germline. Trimming removed 4 bases from V and 4 bases from J, with 8 bases in between. This CDR3 spans 12 amino acids. The entry originates in a study of T cell responses to AZD1222 COVID-19 vaccine. Generated by immunoSEQ multiplex PCR, the TCRdb table keeps only in-frame clones and is missing some. The profile shows 59,000 or so clones, around 80% of them singletons. Study-wide results and caveats: Sampling captured repertoires only after the peak T cell response.

The sample in question was peripheral blood, obtained on day 0 of AZD1222 vaccination. The TCR was taken from an adult in good health. The chain couples TRBV5-1 to TRBJ2-5; D tentatively reads TRBD1 or TRBD2 (5 bases each). The CDR3 spells CASSPRGETQYF. CDR3 DNA: TGCGCCAGCAGCCCGAGGGGAGAGACCCAGTACTTC.